Listed here is a single T cell receptor (beta chain). Its antigen target is currently unknown. Base qualities were left out, and no much larger clone turns up one base away. The immunoSEQ Assay, a bias-controlled multiplex PCR, was used to amplify TCRbeta CDR3 regions from genomic DNA. On the authors' methods: Nucleated cell counts per sample were estimated from amplification of reference gene primers within the assay. To quantify the absolute abundance of each unique TCRbeta CDR3 rearrangement, sequence reads were collapsed and filtered. Productive Simpson clonality was computed per sample as the square root of Simpson's diversity index over productive rearrangements. This is the immuneACCESS table as TCRdb keeps it, with only in-frame sequences that have V and J called. A part of the clones is gone; compared with another copy, unresolved V genes explain less than half, and the rest is unexplained. The V and J calls and clone size were taken over from that table, and D and trimming were inferred from the DNA. For this sample there are 80,000 to 95,000 clones; roughly nine tenths appear just once. Jointly, the top ten make up about 1.7% of the sample.

Whole blood was collected in K2EDTA tubes by collaborating institutions according to the institutions' own protocols. For TCRbeta analysis, collaborators shipped samples in one of three forms: frozen whole blood, isolated PBMCs, or DNA extracted from either of those sample types. Here V drops 4 bases and J drops 2 bases, and the junction holds 11 bases not matched to any gene. The germline V gene encodes CDR1 LGHDT and CDR2 YNNKEL (reference sequence). The cysteine opens and the phenylalanine closes a CDR3 of 16 amino acids. Only CDR3 DNA is held: 48 bases, read in frame from base 1. The data belong to a study of blood T cell repertoires in COVID-19 (dated by TCRdb to 2018 to 2020). For the wider study: Collaborator samples came from the United States, Italy and Spain and covered acute and convalescent phases of COVID-19. The prospective study material was composed of cDNA or gDNA derived from T cells, B-cell-depleted T cells, or PBMCs. Where HLA class I and class II types were available, the types were taken from metadata supplied by the sample provider, not from assay-based typing. Subjects who had been exposed to COVID-19, were actively infected with it, or had recovered from it provided the deeply sampled blood TCRbeta repertoires that made up the dataset. Samples came from the ongoing ImmuneRACE study (first 160 participants) plus 1,254 subjects from 6 global collaborators. Nearly every sample came with metadata listing a de-identified subject ID, COVID-19 status, age in years and sex. The repertoires were made available in a free public database intended to serve as a resource for research on the immune response to SARS-CoV-2.

General conclusions and limits of the study: How much clinical and demographic metadata was included differed by source and by participant, and the metadata was provided uncurated.

The source is a human donor with active COVID-19. The donor label of this sample is uncertain. The sequencing input was peripheral blood. The chain is encoded by TRBV3-1 (or the pseudogene TRBV3-2) joined to TRBJ2-7, with TRBD2 identical over 7 junction bases. The DNA is as follows: TGTGCCAGCAGCCGAAACGTGAGGCTAGCGGCCTACGAGCAGTACTTC. It codes for CASSRNVRLAAYEQYF.